This TCR beta chain comes out of a study of blood T cell repertoires in COVID-19. The V gene end was trimmed by 1 base and the J gene end by 2 bases; junction bases not matched to a gene: 6. Germline V gives CDR1 SGHTA, CDR2 FQGNSA. The CDR3 has 16 amino acids. This table comes from immunoSEQ multiplex PCR, and its TCRdb copy is limited to in-frame clones, with some not included. The profile shows roughly 150,000 clones, around 84% of them singletons. The V gene is TRBV7-2, the J gene TRBJ2-7; 9 nucleotides line up with TRBD2. What was sequenced was peripheral blood. The sequence was obtained from a woman aged 45-59 years with acute or convalescent COVID-19. CDR3 sequence: CASSLVAGGNAYEQYF. The CDR3 nucleotides are TGTGCCAGCAGCTTAGTTGCGGGGGGGAACGCCTACGAGCAGTACTTC.